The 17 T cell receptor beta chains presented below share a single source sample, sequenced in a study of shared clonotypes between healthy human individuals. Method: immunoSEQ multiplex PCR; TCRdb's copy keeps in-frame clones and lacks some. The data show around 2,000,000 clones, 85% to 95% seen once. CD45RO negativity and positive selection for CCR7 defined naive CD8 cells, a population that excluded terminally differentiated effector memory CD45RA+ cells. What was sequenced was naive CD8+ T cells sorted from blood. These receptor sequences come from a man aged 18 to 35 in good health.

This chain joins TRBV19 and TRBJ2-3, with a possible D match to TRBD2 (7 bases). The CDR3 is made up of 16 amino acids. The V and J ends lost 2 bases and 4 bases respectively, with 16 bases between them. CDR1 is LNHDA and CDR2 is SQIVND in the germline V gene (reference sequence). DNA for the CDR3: TGTGCCAGTAGTATAAGTTCGGGGGGCGGTGCAGATACGCAGTATTTT. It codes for CASSISSGGGADTQYF.

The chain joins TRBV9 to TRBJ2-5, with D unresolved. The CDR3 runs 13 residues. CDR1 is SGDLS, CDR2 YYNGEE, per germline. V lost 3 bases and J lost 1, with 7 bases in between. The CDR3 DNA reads TGTGCCAGCAGCGCCGAGGCCCAAGAGACCCAGTACTTC. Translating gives CASSAEAQETQYF. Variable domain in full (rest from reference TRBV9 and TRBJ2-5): DSGVTQTPKHLITATGQRVTLRCSPRSGDLSVYWYQQSLDQGLQFLIQYYNGEERAKGNILERFSAQQFPDLHSELNLSSLELGDSALYFCASSAEAQETQYFGPGTRLLVL.

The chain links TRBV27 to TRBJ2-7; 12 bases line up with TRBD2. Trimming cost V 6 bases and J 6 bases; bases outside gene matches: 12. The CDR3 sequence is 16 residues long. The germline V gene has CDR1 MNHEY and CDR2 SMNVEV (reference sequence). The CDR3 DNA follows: TGTGCCAGCAGCCTTATTACGACTAGCGGGAGTGTCGAGCAGTACTTC. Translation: CASSLITTSGSVEQYF.

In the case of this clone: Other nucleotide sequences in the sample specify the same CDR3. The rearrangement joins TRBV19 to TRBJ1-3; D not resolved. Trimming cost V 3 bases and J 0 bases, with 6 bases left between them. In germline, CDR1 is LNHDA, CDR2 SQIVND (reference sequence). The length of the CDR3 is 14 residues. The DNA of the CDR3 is TGTGCCAGTAGTATTGGCTCCTCTGGAAACACCATATATTTT. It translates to CASSIGSSGNTIYF.

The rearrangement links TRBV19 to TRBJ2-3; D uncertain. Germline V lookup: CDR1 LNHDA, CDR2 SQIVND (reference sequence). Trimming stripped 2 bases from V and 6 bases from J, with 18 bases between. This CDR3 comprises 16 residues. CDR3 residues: CASSIISQAPADTQYF. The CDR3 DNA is TGTGCCAGTAGTATAATATCGCAGGCACCTGCGGATACGCAGTATTTT.

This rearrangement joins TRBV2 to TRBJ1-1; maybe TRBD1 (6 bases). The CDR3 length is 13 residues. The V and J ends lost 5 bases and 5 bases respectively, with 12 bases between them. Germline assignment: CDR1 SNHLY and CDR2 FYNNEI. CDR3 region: CASSQGPGTEAFF. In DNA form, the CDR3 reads TGTGCCAGCAGTCAGGGGCCCGGAACTGAAGCTTTCTTT.

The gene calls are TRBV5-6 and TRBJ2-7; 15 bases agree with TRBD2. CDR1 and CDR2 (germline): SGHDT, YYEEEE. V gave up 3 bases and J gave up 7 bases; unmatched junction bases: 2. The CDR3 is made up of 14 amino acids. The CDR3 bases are TGTGCCAGCAGCTGGACTAGCGGGGGGGAGGAGCAGTACTTC. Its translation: CASSWTSGGEEQYF.

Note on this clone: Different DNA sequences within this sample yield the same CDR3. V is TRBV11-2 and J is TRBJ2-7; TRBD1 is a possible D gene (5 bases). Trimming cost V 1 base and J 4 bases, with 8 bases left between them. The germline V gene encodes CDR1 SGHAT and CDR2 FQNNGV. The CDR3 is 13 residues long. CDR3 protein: CASSLVQGYEQYF. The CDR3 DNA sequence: TGTGCCAGCAGCTTAGTTCAGGGTTACGAGCAGTACTTC.

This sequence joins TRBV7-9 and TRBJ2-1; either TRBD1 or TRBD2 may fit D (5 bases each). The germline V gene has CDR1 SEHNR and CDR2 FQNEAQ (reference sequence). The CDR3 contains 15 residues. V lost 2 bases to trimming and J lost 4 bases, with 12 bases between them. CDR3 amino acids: CASSLRGTMYNEQFF. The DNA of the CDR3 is TGTGCCAGCAGCTTACGTGGGACGATGTACAATGAGCAGTTCTTC. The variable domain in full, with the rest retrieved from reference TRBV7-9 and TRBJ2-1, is DTGVSQNPRHKITKRGQNVTFRCDPISEHNRLYWYRQTLGQGPEFLTYFQNEAQLEKSRLLSDRFSAERPKGSFSTLEIQRTEQGDSAMYLCASSLRGTMYNEQFFGPGTRLTVL.

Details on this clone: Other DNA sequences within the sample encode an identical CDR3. CDR3 sequence: CASSLLETQYF. CDR3 DNA sequence: TGTGCCAGCAGCCTTTTAGAGACCCAGTACTTC. The chain couples TRBV7-9 to TRBJ2-5; D is ambiguous. Trimming cost V 5 bases and J 4 bases, with 5 bases left between them. The CDR3 is 11 amino acids. Germline lookup yields CDR1 SEHNR and CDR2 FQNEAQ (reference sequence).

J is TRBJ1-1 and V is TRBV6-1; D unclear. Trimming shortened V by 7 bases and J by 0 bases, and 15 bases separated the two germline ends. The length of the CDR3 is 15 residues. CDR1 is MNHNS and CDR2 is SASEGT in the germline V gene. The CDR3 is CASTSWEYMNTEAFF. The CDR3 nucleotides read TGTGCCAGCACCTCTTGGGAATATATGAACACTGAAGCTTTCTTT.

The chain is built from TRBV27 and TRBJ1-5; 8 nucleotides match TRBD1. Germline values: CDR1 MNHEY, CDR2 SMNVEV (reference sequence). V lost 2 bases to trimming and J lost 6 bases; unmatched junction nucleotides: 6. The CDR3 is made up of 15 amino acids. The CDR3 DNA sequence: TGTGCCAGCAGTTTAACAGGGGGGCCCTTTCAGCCCCAGCATTTT. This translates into CASSLTGGPFQPQHF.

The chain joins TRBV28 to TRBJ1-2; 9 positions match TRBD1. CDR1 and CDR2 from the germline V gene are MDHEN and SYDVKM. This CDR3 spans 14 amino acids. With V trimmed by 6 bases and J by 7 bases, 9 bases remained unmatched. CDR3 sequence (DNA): TGTGCCAGCAGCGACCCGGGACAGGGCACTGGCTACACCTTC. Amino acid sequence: CASSDPGQGTGYTF.

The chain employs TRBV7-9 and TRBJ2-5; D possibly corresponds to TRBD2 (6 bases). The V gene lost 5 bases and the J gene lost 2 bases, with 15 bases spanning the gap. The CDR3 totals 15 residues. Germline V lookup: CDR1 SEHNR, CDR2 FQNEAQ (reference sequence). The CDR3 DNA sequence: TGTGCCAGCAGCCCCCCCGGGGAGGCTCAAGAGACCCAGTACTTC. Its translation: CASSPPGEAQETQYF.

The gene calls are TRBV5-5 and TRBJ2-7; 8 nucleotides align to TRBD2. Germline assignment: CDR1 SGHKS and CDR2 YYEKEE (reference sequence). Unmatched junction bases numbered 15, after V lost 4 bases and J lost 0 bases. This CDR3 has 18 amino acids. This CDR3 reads CASSLVSSIGTSSYEQYF. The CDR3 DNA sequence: TGTGCCAGCAGCCTCGTGAGTTCCATCGGGACTAGCTCCTACGAGCAGTACTTC. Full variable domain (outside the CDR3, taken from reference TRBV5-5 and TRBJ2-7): DAGVTQSPTHLIKTRGQQVTLRCSPISGHKSVSWYQQVLGQGPQFIFQYYEKEERGRGNFPDRFSARQFPNYSSELNVNALLLGDSALYLCASSLVSSIGTSSYEQYFGPGTRLTVT.

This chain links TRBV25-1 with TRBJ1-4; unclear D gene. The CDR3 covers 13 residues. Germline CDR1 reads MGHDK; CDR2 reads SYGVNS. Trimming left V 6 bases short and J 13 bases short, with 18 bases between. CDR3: CASSDTAALGLFF. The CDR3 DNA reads TGTGCCAGCAGCGACACAGCCGCACTGGGACTGTTTTTT.

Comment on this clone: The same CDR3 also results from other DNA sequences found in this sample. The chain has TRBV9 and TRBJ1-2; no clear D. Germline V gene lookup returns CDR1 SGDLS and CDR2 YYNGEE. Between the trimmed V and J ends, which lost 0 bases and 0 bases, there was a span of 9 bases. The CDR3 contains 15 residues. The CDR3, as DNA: TGTGCCAGCAGCGTAGACCACGGAGCTAACTATGGCTACACCTTC. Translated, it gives CASSVDHGANYGYTF.